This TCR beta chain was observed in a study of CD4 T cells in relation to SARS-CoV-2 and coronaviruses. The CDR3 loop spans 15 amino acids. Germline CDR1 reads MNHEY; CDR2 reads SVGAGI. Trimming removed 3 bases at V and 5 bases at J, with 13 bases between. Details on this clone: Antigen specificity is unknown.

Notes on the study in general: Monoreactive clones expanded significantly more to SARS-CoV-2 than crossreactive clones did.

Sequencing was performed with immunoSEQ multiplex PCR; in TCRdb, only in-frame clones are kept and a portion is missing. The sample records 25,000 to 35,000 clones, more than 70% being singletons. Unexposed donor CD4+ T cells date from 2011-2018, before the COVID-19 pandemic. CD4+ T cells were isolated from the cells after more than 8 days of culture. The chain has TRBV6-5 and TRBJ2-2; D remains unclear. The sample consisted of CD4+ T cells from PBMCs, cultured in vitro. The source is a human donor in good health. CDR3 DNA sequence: TGTGCCAGCAGTTATAGCCCAGACCAGACCGGGGAGCTGTTTTTT. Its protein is CASSYSPDQTGELFF.